This paragraph covers one T cell receptor beta chain sequence. The CDR3 contains 13 residues. J lost 6 bases, V lost 4 bases, and 3 bases had no gene match. This sample is part of a study of blood T cell repertoires in COVID-19. Study information: Sites across the United States, Italy and Spain contributed samples from acute and convalescent COVID-19. T cells, B-cell-depleted T cells, or PBMCs supplied cDNA or gDNA.

In the study's own analysis: Amplification with reference gene primers provided the estimates of nucleated cell counts. Only in-frame clones appear in the TCRdb table, and some are missing; sequencing was by immunoSEQ multiplex PCR. Clonal size and the V and J genes are those of that table, whereas D and trimming came from the DNA. The sample records 240,000 or so clones, roughly 88% being singletons. Material for sequencing was peripheral blood. The receptor comes from a woman aged 25 to 39 with acute or convalescent COVID-19. The chain links TRBV23-1 to TRBJ2-1, with 7 bases that match TRBD1. TRBV23-1 is recorded as an ORF, its role being uncertain. The CDR3 loop reads CASSRTGINEQFF. In DNA form, the CDR3 reads TGCGCCAGCAGTCGGACAGGCATCAATGAGCAGTTCTTC.